The 5 T cell receptor beta chains below were found in one sample sequenced in a study of T cell responses to AZD1222 COVID-19 vaccine. Produced via immunoSEQ multiplex PCR; TCRdb's table is partial and in-frame only. Of roughly 150,000 clones listed, 70% to 90% are singletons. The source was peripheral blood, collected on day 0 of AZD1222 vaccination. The receptors stem from an adult in good health.

Written as DNA, the CDR3 is TGTGCCAGCAGTTTACGGACTAGCACAGATACGCAGTATTTT. It translates to CASSLRTSTDTQYF. The chain joins TRBV6-5 to TRBJ2-3; D is perhaps TRBD2 (5 bases). The germline gives CDR1 MNHEY, CDR2 SVGAGI. V lost 4 bases, J lost 0 bases, and 8 bases lay in between. CDR3 length: 14 amino acids.

The table lists this clone with a count of one. The rearrangement links TRBV29-1 to TRBJ1-2; perhaps TRBD1 as D (5 bases). The germline CDR1 and CDR2 sequences are SQVTM and ANQGSEA. V shed 3 bases and J shed 4 bases, with 12 bases lying between them. CDR3 length: 13 amino acids. CDR3 loop: CSVDGDLGYGYTF. CDR3 coding DNA: TGCAGCGTTGATGGGGACCTGGGCTATGGCTACACCTTC.

The V call is TRBV5-5, the J call TRBJ2-6; no firm D call. The CDR3 is 16 amino acids. V lost 4 bases to trimming and J lost 1 base, with 12 bases between them. Germline V gene sequence: CDR1 SGHKS, CDR2 YYEKEE (reference sequence). CDR3 DNA sequence: TGTGCCAGCAGCCCCTATGTTAAATCTGGGGCCAACGTCCTGACTTTC. Translated, it gives CASSPYVKSGANVLTF.

This chain links TRBV5-4 with TRBJ2-1, with D possibly being TRBD1 (7 bases). The ends were cut back, 4 bases at V and 5 bases at J, with 10 bases in the middle. Germline loops: CDR1 SGHNT, CDR2 YYREEE (reference sequence). The CDR3 covers 13 residues. Here the CDR3 DNA reads TGTGCCAGCAGCCGCGGGACAGACAATGAGCAGTTCTTC. Protein sequence: CASSRGTDNEQFF. The full variable domain, its missing parts supplied by reference TRBV5-4 and TRBJ2-1, is ETGVTQSPTHLIKTRGQQVTLRCSSQSGHNTVSWYQQALGQGPQFIFQYYREEENGRGNFPPRFSGLQFPNYSSELNVNALELDDSALYLCASSRGTDNEQFFGPGTRLTVL.

The V gene is TRBV7-8, the J gene TRBJ1-4; possibly TRBD1 for D (5 bases). Germline lookup yields CDR1 SGHVS and CDR2 FQNEAQ. V was pared by 5 bases and J by 2 bases, with 9 bases between. The CDR3 contains 14 residues. CDR3 in amino acids: CASSRGDTNEKLFF. The DNA of the CDR3 is TGTGCCAGCAGCCGAGGGGATACTAATGAAAAACTGTTTTTT.